This T cell receptor (beta chain) originates from a study of control samples from healthy donors and cancer patients. Assay used: immunoSEQ multiplex PCR; TCRdb lists only in-frame clones, some missing. Of about 130,000 clones in the sample, 85% to 95% were seen once. V lost 0 bases, J lost 0 bases, and 13 bases stayed unmatched. Germline lookup yields CDR1 MGHRA and CDR2 YSYEKL. The CDR3 runs 20 residues. This receptor was taken from a man older than 75 with head and neck cancer. The J gene is TRBJ2-3, the V gene TRBV4-1; 9 nucleotides align to TRBD2. The sample consisted of PBMCs. CDR3 nucleotide sequence: TGCGCCAGCAGCCAAGAAGTAACGCTAGCGGGAAGCCCTAGCACAGATACGCAGTATTTT. Protein sequence: CASSQEVTLAGSPSTDTQYF.